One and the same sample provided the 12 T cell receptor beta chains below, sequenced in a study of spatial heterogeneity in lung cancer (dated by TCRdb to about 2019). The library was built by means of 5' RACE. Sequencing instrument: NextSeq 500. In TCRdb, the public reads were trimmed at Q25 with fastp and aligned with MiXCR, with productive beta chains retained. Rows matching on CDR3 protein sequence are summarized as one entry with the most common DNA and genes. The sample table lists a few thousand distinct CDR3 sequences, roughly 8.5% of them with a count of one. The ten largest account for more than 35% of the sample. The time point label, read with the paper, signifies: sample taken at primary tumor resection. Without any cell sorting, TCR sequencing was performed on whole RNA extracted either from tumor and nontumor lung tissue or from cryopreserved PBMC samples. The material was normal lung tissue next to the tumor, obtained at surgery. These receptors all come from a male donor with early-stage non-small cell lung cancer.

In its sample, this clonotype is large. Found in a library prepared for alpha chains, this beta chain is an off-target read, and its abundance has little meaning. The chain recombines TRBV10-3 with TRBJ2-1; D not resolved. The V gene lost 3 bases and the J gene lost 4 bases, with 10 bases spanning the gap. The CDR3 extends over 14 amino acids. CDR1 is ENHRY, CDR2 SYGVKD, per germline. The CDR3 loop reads CAISDPSRYNEQFF. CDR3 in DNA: TGTGCCATCAGTGACCCAAGCCGTTACAATGAGCAGTTCTTC.

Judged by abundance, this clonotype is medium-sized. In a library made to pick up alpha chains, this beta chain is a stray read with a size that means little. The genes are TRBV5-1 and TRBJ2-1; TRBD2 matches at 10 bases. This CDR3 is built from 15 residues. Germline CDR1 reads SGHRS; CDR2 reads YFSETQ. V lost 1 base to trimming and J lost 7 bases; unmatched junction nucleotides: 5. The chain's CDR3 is CASSLLLAGSNEQFF. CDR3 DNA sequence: TGCGCCAGCAGCTTGTTACTAGCGGGAAGTAATGAGCAGTTCTTC.

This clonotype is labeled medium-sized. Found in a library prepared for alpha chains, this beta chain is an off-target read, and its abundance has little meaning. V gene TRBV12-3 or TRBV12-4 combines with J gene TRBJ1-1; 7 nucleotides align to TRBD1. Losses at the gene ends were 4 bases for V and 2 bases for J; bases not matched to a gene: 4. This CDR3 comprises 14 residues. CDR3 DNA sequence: TGTGCCAGCAGTTCGACAGGGTTAAACACTGAAGCTTTCTTT. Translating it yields CASSSTGLNTEAFF.

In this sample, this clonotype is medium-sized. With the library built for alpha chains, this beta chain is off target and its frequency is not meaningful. CDR3 DNA: TGCAGCGTTGGGTGGGGGTGGACTGAAGCTTTCTTT. Its translation: CSVGWGWTEAFF. The rearrangement links TRBV29-1 to TRBJ1-1, with D possibly TRBD1 on 5 matching bases. V was shortened by 4 bases and J by 5 bases, with 11 bases between the two germline ends. The germline CDR1 and CDR2 sequences are SQVTM and ANQGSEA. This CDR3 has 12 residues.

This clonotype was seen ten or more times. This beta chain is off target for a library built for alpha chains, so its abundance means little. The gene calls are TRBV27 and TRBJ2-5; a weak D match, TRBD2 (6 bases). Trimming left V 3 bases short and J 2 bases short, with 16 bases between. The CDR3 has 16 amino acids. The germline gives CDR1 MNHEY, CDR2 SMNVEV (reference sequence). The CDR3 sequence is CASSFLKGLIQETQYF. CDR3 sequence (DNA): TGTGCCAGCAGTTTCCTAAAGGGACTCATACAAGAGACCCAGTACTTC.

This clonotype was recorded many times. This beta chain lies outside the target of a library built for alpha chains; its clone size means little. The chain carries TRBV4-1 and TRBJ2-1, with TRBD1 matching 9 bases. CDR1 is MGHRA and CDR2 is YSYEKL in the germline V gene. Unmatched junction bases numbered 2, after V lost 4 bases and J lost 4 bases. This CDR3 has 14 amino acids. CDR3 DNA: TGCGCCAGCAGCCGACAGGGGGAATACAATGAGCAGTTCTTC. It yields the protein CASSRQGEYNEQFF.

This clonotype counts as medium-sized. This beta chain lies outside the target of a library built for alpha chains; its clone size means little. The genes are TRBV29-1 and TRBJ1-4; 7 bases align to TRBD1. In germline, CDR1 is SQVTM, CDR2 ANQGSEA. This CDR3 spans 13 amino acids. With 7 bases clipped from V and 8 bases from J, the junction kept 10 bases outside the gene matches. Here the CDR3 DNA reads TGCAGCGGGCGGACAGGCGGCGGGGAAAAACTGTTTTTT. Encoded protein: CSGRTGGGEKLFF.

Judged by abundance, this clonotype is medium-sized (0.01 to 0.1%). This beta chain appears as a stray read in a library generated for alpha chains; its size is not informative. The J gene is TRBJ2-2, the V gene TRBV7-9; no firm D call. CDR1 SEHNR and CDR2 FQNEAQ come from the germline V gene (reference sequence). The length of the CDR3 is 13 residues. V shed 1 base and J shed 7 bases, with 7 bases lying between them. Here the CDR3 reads CASSLGVSGELFF. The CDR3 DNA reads TGTGCCAGCAGCTTAGGAGTAAGCGGGGAGCTGTTTTTT.

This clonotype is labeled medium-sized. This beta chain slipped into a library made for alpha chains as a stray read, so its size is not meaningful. The CDR3 DNA is TGTGCTAGTGTCGGTTTAGGGTTTAGTTCCTACGAGCAGTACTTC. Protein: CASVGLGFSSYEQYF. This sequence joins TRBV12-5 and TRBJ2-7; D remains unclear. The V end lost 7 bases, the J end lost 1 base, and 17 bases lay between the germline ends. The CDR3 spans 15 residues. Germline V gene data show CDR1 as LGHNT and CDR2 as FRNRAP. Full variable domain (rest looked up from reference TRBV12-5 and TRBJ2-7): DARVTQTPRHKVTEMGQEVTMRCQPILGHNTVFWYRQTMMQGLELLAYFRNRAPLDDSGMPKDRFSAEMPDATLATLKIQPSEPRDSAVYFCASVGLGFSSYEQYFGPGTRLTVT.

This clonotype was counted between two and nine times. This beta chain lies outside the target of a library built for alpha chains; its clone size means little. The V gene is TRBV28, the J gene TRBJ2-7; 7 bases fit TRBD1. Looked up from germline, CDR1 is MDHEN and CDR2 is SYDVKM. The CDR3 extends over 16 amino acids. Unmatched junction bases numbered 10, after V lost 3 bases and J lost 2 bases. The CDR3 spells CASSFSSETGTYEQYF. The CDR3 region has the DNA TGTGCCAGCAGTTTTTCCAGTGAGACAGGGACCTACGAGCAGTACTTC.

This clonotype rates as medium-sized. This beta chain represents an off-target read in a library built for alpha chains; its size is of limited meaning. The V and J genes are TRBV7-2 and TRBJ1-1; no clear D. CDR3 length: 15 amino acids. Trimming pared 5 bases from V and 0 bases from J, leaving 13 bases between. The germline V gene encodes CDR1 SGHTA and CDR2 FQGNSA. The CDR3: CASSPRGSMNTEAFF. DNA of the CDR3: TGTGCCAGCAGCCCCCGTGGCAGTATGAACACTGAAGCTTTCTTT.

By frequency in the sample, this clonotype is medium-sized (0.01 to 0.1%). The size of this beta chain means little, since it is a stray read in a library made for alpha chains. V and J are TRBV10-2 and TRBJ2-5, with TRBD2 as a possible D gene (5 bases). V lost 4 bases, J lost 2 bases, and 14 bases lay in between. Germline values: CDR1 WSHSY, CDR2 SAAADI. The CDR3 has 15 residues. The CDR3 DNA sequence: TGCGCCAGCAGTGGGGCTAGCAGCACACAAGAGACCCAGTACTTC. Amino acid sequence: CASSGASSTQETQYF.